This T cell receptor beta chain comes out of a study of control samples from healthy donors and cancer patients. The assay was immunoSEQ multiplex PCR, and TCRdb's table has in-frame clones only and misses some. The data show roughly 100,000 clones, under 90% seen once. This CDR3 has 15 amino acids. Looked up from germline, CDR1 is SGHTA and CDR2 is FQGNSA. V lost 1 base and J lost 9; bases outside the gene matches: 4. The receptor was isolated from a woman between 50 and 59 years old in good health. The chain employs TRBV7-2 and TRBJ2-5; TRBD2 matches at 14 bases. Sequenced sample: blood. CDR3 region: CASSLGLAGGRAQYF. DNA for the CDR3: TGTGCCAGCAGCTTAGGACTAGCGGGGGGGCGGGCCCAGTACTTC. Filled out from reference TRBV7-2 and TRBJ2-5, the complete variable domain reads GAGVSQSPSNKVTEKGKDVELRCDPISGHTALYWYRQSLGQGLEFLIYFQGNSAPDKSGLPSDRFSAERTGGSVSTLTIQRTQQEDSAVYLCASSLGLAGGRAQYFGPGTRLLVL.